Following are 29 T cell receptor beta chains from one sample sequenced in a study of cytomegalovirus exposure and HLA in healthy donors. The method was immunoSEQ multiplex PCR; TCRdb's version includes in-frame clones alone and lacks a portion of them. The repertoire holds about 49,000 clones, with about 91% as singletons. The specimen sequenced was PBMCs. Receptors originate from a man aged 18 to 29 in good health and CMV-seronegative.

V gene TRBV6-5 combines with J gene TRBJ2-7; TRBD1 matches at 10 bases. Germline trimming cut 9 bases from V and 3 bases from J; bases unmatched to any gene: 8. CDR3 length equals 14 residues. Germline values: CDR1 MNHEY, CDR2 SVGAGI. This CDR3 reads CASARQGAYYEQYF. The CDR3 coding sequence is TGTGCCAGTGCTCGACAGGGGGCGTACTACGAGCAGTACTTC.

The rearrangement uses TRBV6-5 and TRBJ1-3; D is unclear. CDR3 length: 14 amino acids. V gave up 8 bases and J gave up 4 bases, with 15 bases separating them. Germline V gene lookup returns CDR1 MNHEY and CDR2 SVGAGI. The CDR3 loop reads CASAFDLIGNTIYF. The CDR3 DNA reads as TGTGCCAGCGCCTTTGACTTGATCGGAAACACCATATATTTT.

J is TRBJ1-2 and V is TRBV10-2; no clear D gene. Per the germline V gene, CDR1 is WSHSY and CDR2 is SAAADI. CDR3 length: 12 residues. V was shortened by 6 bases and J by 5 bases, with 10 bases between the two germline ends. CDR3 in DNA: TGCGCCAGCAGCGAAAGACAATATGGCTACACCTTC. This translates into CASSERQYGYTF.

CDR3 nucleotides: TGTGCCAGCTCATCACAGGGAGCTGGGCAGCCCCAGCATTTT. Translation gives CASSSQGAGQPQHF. The V call is TRBV18, the J call TRBJ1-5; possibly TRBD1 for D (6 bases). Per the germline V gene, CDR1 is KGHSH and CDR2 is LQKENI. V was trimmed by 5 bases and J by 7 bases, leaving 15 bases between them. The CDR3 contains 14 residues.

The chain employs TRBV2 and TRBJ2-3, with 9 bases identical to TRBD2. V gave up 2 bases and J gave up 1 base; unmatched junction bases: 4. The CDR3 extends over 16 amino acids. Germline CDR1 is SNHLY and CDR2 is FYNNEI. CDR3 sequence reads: CASSEYRTSGTDTQYF. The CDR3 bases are TGTGCCAGCAGTGAATATCGGACTAGCGGCACAGATACGCAGTATTTT.

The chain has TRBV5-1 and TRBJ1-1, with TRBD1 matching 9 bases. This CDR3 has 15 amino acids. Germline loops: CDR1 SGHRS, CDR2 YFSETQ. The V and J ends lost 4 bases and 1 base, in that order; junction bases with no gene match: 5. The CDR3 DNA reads TGCGCCAGCAGCCCGGGGGACAGGGAGAACACTGAAGCTTTCTTT. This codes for CASSPGDRENTEAFF.

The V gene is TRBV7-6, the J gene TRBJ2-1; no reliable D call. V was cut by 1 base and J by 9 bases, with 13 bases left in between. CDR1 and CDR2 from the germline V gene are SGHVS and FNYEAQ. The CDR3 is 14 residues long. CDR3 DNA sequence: TGTGCCAGCAGCTTAGGACCCGGCGGTGGTGAGCAGTTCTTC. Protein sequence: CASSLGPGGGEQFF. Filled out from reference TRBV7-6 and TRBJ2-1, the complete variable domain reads GAGVSQSPRYKVTKRGQDVALRCDPISGHVSLYWYRQALGQGPEFLTYFNYEAQQDKSGLPNDRFSAERPEGSISTLTIQRTEQRDSAMYRCASSLGPGGGEQFFGPGTRLTVL.

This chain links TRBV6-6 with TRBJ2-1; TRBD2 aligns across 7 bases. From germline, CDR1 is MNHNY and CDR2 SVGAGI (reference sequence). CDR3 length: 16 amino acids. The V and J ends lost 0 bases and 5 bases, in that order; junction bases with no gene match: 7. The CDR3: CASSYSGGAGHNEQFF. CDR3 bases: TGTGCCAGCAGTTACTCGGGGGGAGCGGGACACAATGAGCAGTTCTTC.

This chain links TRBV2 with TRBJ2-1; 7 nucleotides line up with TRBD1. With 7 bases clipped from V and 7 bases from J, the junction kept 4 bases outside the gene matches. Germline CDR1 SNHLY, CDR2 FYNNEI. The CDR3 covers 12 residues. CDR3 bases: TGTGCCAGCACCGGGACAGATAATGAGCAGTTCTTC. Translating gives CASTGTDNEQFF.

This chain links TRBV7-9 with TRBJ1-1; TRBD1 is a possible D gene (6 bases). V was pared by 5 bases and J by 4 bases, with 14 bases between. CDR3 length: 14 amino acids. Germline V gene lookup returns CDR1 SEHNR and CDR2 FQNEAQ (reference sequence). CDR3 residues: CASSTPGHLTEAFF. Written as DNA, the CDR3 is TGTGCCAGCAGCACACCGGGACACCTCACTGAAGCTTTCTTT.

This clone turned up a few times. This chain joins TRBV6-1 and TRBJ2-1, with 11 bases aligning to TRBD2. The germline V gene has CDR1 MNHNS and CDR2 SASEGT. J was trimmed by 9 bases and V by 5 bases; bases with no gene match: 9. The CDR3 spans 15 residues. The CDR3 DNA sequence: TGTGCCAGCAGTCTAACTAGCGGGAGTCCGAGTGAGCAGTTCTTC. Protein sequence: CASSLTSGSPSEQFF.

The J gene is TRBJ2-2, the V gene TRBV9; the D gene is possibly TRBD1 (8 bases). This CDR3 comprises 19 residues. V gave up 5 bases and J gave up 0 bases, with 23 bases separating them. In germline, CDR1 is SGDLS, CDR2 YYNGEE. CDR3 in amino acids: CASSPRTGTTHANTGELFF. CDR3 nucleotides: TGTGCCAGCAGTCCCCGGACAGGGACTACACACGCGAACACCGGGGAGCTGTTTTTT.

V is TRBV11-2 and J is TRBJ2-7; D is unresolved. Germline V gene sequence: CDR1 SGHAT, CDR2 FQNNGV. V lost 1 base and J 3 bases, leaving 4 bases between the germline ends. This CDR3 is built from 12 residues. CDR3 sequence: CASSLGSYEQYF. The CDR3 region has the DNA TGTGCCAGCAGCTTAGGTAGCTACGAGCAGTACTTC.

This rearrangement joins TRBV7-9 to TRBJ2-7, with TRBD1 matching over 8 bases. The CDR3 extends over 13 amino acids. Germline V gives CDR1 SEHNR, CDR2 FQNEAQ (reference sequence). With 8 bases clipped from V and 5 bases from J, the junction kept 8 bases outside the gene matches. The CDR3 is CASLWTGNHEQYF. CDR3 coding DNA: TGTGCCAGCCTCTGGACAGGGAACCACGAGCAGTACTTC.

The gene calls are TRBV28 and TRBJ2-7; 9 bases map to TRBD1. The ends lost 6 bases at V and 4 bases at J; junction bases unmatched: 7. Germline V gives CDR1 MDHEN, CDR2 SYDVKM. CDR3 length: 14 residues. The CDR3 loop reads CASRKGQGLYEQYF. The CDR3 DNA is TGTGCCAGCAGAAAGGGACAGGGACTATACGAGCAGTACTTC.

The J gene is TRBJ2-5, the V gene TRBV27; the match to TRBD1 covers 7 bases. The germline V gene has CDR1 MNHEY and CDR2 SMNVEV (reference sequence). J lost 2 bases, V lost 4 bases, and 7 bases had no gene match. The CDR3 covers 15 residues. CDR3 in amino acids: CASSSGTDLQETQYF. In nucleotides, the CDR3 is TGTGCCAGCAGTTCAGGGACAGACCTACAAGAGACCCAGTACTTC.

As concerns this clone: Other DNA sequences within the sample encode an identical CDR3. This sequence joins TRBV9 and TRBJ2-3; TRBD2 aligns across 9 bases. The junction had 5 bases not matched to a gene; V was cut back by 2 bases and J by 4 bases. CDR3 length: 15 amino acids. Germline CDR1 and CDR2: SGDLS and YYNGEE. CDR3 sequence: CASSVSGRGADTQYF. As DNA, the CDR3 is TGTGCCAGCAGCGTTAGCGGGAGAGGGGCAGATACGCAGTATTTT.

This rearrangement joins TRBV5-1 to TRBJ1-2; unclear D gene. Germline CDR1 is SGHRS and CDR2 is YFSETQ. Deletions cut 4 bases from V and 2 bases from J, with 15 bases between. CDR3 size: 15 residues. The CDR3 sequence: CASSPGPGGNYGYTF. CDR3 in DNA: TGCGCCAGCAGCCCCGGGCCGGGAGGGAACTATGGCTACACCTTC. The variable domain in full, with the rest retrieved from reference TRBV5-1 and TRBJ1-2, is KAGVTQTPRYLIKTRGQQVTLSCSPISGHRSVSWYQQTPGQGLQFLFEYFSETQRNKGNFPGRFSGRQFSNSRSEMNVSTLELGDSALYLCASSPGPGGNYGYTFGSGTRLTVV.

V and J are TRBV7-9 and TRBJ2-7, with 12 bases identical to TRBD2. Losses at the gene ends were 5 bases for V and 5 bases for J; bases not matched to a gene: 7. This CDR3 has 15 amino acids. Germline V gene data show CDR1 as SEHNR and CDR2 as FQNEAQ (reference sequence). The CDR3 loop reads CASSPKASGRDEQYF. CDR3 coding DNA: TGTGCCAGCAGCCCAAAAGCTAGCGGGAGGGACGAGCAGTACTTC.

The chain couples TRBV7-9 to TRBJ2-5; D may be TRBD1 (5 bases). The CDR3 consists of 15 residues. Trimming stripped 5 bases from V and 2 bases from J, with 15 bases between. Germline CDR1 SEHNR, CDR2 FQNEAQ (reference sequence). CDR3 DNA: TGTGCCAGCAGCCCATGGGGCGCAAATCAAGAGACCCAGTACTTC. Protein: CASSPWGANQETQYF. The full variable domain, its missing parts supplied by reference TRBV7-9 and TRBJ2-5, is DTGVSQNPRHKITKRGQNVTFRCDPISEHNRLYWYRQTLGQGPEFLTYFQNEAQLEKSRLLSDRFSAERPKGSFSTLEIQRTEQGDSAMYLCASSPWGANQETQYFGPGTRLLVL.

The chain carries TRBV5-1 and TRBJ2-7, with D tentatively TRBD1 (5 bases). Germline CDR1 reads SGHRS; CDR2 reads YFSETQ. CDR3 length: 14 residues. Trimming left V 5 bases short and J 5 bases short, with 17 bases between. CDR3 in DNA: TGCGCCAGCAGTACAGGTATTTTATTCCACGAGCAGTACTTC. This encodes CASSTGILFHEQYF. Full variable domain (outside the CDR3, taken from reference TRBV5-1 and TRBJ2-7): KAGVTQTPRYLIKTRGQQVTLSCSPISGHRSVSWYQQTPGQGLQFLFEYFSETQRNKGNFPGRFSGRQFSNSRSEMNVSTLELGDSALYLCASSTGILFHEQYFGPGTRLTVT.

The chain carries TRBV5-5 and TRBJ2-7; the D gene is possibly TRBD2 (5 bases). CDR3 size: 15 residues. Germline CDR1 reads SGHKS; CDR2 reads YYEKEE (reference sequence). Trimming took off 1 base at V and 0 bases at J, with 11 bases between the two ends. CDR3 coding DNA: TGTGCCAGCAGCTTGTCGTGGGAGAGCTCCTACGAGCAGTACTTC. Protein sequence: CASSLSWESSYEQYF.

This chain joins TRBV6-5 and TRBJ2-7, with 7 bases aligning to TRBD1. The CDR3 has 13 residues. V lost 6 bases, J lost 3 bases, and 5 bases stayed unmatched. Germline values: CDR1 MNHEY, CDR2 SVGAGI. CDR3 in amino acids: CASRTDRNYEQYF. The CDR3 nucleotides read TGTGCCAGCAGGACGGACAGGAACTACGAGCAGTACTTC.

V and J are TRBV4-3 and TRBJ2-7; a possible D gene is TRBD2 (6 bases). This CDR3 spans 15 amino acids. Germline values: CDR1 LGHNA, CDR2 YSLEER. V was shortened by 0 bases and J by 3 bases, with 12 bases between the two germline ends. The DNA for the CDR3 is TGCGCCAGCAGCCAAGATCGCCGGGGGTTCTACGAGCAGTACTTC. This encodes CASSQDRRGFYEQYF.

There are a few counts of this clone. Here the CDR3 reads CASRAGTGNSYEQYF. For the CDR3, the DNA is TGTGCCAGCAGAGCCGGGACAGGTAATTCCTACGAGCAGTACTTC. This chain connects TRBV5-5 to TRBJ2-7, with 8 bases matching TRBD1. V shed 5 bases, J shed 1 base, and the junction held 8 bases outside the gene matches. The CDR3 totals 15 residues. Germline values: CDR1 SGHKS, CDR2 YYEKEE (reference sequence).

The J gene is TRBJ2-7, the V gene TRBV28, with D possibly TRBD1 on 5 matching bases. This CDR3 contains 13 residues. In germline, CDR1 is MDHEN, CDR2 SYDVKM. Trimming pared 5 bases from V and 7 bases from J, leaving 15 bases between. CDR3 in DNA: TGTGCCAGCAGTCTAGGGGCCGGCGGTGAGCAGTACTTC. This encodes CASSLGAGGEQYF.

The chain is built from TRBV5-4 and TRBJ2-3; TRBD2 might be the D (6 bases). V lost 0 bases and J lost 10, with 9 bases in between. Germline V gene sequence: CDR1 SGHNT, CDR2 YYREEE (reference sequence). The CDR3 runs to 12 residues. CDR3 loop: CASSLEDYPQYF. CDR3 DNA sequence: TGTGCCAGCAGCTTGGAGGACTACCCGCAGTATTTT.

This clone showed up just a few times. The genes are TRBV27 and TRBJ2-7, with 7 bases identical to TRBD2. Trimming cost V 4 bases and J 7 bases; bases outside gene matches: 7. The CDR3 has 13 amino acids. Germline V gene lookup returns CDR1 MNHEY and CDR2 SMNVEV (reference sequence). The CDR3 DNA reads TGTGCCAGCAGTTGGGGGGGGAGAGAAGAGCAGTACTTC. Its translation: CASSWGGREEQYF.

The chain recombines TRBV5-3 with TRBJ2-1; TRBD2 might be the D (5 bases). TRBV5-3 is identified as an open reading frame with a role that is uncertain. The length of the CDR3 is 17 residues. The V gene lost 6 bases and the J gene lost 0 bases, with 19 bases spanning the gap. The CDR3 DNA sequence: TGTGCCAGAAACGGCAGGTTAGAGCGGCCCTCCTACAATGAGCAGTTCTTC. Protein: CARNGRLERPSYNEQFF.